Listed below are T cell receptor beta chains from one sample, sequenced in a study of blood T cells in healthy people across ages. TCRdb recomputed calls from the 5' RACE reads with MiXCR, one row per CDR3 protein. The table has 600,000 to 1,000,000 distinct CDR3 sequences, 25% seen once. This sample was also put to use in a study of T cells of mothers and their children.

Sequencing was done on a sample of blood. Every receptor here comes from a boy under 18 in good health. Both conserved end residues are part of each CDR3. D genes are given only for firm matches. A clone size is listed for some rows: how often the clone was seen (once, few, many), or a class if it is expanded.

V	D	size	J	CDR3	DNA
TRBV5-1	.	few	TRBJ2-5	CASSYTHQETQYF	TGCGCCAGCAGCTACACCCACCAAGAGACCCAGTACTTC
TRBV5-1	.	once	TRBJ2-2	CASSPGPYTGELFF	TGCGCCAGCAGCCCGGGACCGTACACCGGGGAGCTGTTTTTT
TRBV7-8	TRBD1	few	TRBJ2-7	CASSSPGQGNEQYF	TGTGCCAGCAGCTCTCCGGGACAGGGTAACGAGCAGTACTTC
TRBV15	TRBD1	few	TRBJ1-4	CATSRVGNRGNEKLFF	TGTGCCACCAGCAGAGTGGGGAACAGGGGGAATGAAAAACTGTTTTTT
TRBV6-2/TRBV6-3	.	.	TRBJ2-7	CASSLPADNQDEQYF	TGTGCCAGCAGCCTCCCTGCGGACAATCAGGACGAGCAGTACTTC
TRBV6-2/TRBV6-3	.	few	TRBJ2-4	CASSEPGPAKNIQYF	TGTGCCAGCAGCGAACCGGGACCAGCTAAAAACATTCAGTACTTC
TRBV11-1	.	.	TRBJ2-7	CASPRVPTHEQYF	TGTGCCAGCCCACGGGTCCCGACCCACGAGCAGTACTTC
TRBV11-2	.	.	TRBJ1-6	CASSLATRSPLHF	TGTGCCAGCAGCTTAGCAACGAGGTCACCCCTCCACTTT
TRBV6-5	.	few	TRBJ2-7	CASSRGNSYEQYF	TGTGCCAGCAGCCGAGGGAATTCCTACGAGCAGTACTTC
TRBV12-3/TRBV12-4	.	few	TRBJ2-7	CASSFWGNRIPYEQYF	TGTGCCAGCAGTTTTTGGGGGAATAGGATCCCCTACGAGCAGTACTTC
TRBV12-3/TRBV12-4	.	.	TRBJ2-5	CASSPYGGQETQYF	TGTGCCAGCAGTCCGTATGGGGGTCAAGAGACCCAGTACTTC
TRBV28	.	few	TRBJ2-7	CASSSTGNEQYF	TGTGCCAGCAGTTCTACAGGAAACGAGCAGTACTTC
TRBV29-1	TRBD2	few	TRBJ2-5	CSGEGGLGYGTQYF	TGCAGCGGTGAGGGGGGACTAGGTTATGGGACCCAGTACTTC
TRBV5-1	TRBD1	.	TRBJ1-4	CASSPGTGGGYEKLFF	TGCGCCAGCAGCCCCGGGACAGGGGGCGGGTATGAAAAACTGTTTTTT
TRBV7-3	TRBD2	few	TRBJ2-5	CASSPGGIGEETQYF	TGTGCCAGCAGCCCCGGGGGGATAGGGGAAGAGACCCAGTACTTC
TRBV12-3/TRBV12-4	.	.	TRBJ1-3	CASSPLPGNTIYF	TGTGCCAGCAGTCCCCTCCCCGGAAACACCATATATTTT
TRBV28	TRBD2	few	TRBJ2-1	CASAGGIGNLYNEQFF	TGTGCCAGCGCGGGGGGGATCGGGAACCTATACAATGAGCAGTTCTTC
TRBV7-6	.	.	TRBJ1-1	CASSLGVGSKMGEAFF	TGTGCCAGCAGCTTAGGGGTAGGAAGCAAAATGGGCGAAGCTTTCTTT
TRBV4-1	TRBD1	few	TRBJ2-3	CASSPNRGLTRDTQYF	TGCGCCAGCAGCCCCAACAGGGGCCTCACCAGAGATACGCAGTATTTT
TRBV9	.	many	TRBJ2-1	CASSVANEQFF	TGTGCCAGCAGCGTAGCCAATGAGCAGTTCTTC
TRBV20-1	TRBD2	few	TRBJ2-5	CSARDWPRTSGIETQYF	TGCAGTGCTAGAGATTGGCCCCGAACTAGCGGGATAGAGACCCAGTACTTC
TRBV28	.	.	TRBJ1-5	CASSLLGHAIGSNQPQHF	TGTGCCAGCAGTTTGTTGGGACACGCTATTGGGAGCAATCAGCCCCAGCATTTT
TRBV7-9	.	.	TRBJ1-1	CASSLGWGMHTEAFF	TGTGCCAGCAGCTTAGGATGGGGGATGCACACTGAAGCTTTCTTT
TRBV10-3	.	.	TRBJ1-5	CAISESYSNQPQHF	TGTGCCATCAGTGAGAGTTATAGCAATCAGCCCCAGCATTTT
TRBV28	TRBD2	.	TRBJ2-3	CANSLAGGNTDTQYF	TGTGCCAACAGTTTAGCGGGGGGAAACACAGATACGCAGTATTTT
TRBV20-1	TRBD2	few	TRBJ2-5	CSARSPGLSEGTQYF	TGCAGTGCTAGATCACCGGGACTATCGGAGGGGACCCAGTACTTC
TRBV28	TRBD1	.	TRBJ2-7	CASTFLRGQYEQYF	TGTGCCAGCACCTTTCTCAGGGGGCAATACGAGCAGTACTTC
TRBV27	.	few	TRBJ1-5	CASSTRVGDKSQHF	TGTGCCAGCAGTACCAGGGTTGGGGATAAGTCCCAGCATTTT
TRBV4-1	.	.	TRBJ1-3	CASSQDRKTGNTIYF	TGCGCCAGCAGCCAAGACAGAAAAACTGGAAACACCATATATTTT
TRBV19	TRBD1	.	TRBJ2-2	CASSIGRGHLTGELFF	TGTGCCAGTAGTATCGGCAGGGGGCATTTGACCGGGGAGCTGTTTTTT
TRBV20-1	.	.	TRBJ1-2	CSARQQGRSTNYGYTF	TGCAGTGCTAGACAACAGGGCAGGTCAACTAACTATGGCTACACCTTC
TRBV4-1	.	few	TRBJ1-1	CASGDVGSVPNTEAFF	TGCGCCAGCGGCGATGTAGGGTCCGTACCGAACACTGAAGCTTTCTTT
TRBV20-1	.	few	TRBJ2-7	CSAREKRPGQYF	TGCAGTGCTAGAGAGAAGAGGCCTGGGCAGTACTTC
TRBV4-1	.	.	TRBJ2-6	CASSPGGASSGANVLTF	TGCGCCAGCAGCCCCGGGGGAGCAAGCTCTGGGGCCAACGTCCTGACTTTC
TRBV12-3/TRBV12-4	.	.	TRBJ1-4	CASSFRQEEKLCF	TGTGCCAGCAGTTTTCGCCAGGAGGAAAAACTGTGTTTT
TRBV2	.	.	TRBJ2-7	CASSEAAGTSYEQYF	TGTGCCAGCAGTGAAGCGGCAGGAACTTCCTACGAGCAGTACTTC
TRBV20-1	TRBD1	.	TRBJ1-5	CSARGRGDKPQHF	TGCAGTGCTAGAGGCAGGGGGGATAAGCCCCAGCATTTT
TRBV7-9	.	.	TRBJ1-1	CASSLVTTGRTEAFF	TGTGCCAGCAGCTTAGTAACAACAGGGCGCACTGAAGCTTTCTTT
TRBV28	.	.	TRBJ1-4	CASSPTGSLNEKLFF	TGTGCCAGCAGTCCAACCGGGTCGTTGAATGAAAAACTGTTTTTT
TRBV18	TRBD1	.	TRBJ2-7	CASSPGRQGIYEQYF	TGTGCCAGCTCACCAGGAAGACAGGGCATCTACGAGCAGTACTTC
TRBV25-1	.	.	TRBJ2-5	CASSEYRGETQYF	TGTGCCAGCAGTGAGTACCGGGGCGAGACCCAGTACTTC
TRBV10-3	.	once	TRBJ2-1	CAISDLGSYNEQFF	TGTGCCATCAGTGATTTGGGATCCTACAATGAGCAGTTCTTC
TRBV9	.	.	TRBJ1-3	CASSPYEGAGNTIYF	TGTGCCAGCAGCCCATACGAGGGGGCTGGAAACACCATATATTTT
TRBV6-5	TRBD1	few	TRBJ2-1	CASSLQGAHEQFF	TGTGCCAGCAGTTTACAGGGGGCCCATGAGCAGTTCTTC
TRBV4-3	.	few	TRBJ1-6	CASSQGALGGNNSPLHF	TGCGCCAGCAGCCAAGGGGCACTTGGGGGAAATAATTCACCCCTCCACTTT
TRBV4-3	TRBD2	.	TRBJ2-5	CASSQETVAGGSRETQYF	TGCGCCAGCAGCCAAGAAACGGTGGCGGGAGGCTCTAGGGAGACCCAGTACTTC
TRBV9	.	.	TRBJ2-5	CASSVGAGLQETQYF	TGTGCCAGCAGCGTAGGTGCCGGGCTCCAAGAGACCCAGTACTTC
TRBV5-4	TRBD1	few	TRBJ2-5	CASSLRGTGFETQYF	TGTGCCAGCAGCTTGAGAGGGACAGGGTTCGAGACCCAGTACTTC
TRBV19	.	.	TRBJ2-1	CASSIGSGPYNVQFF	TGTGCCAGTAGTATAGGGAGTGGTCCCTACAATGTGCAGTTCTTC
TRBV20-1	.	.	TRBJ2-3	CSARHGTGTDTQYF	TGCAGTGCTAGACACGGGACTGGCACAGATACGCAGTATTTT
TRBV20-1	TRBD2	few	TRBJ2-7	CSARDPSGGSDEQYF	TGCAGTGCTAGAGATCCCAGCGGGGGAAGCGACGAGCAGTACTTC
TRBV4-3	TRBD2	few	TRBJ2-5	CASSQISSGQETQYF	TGCGCCAGCAGCCAAATTTCTAGCGGCCAAGAGACCCAGTACTTC
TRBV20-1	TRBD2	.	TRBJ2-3	CSAGLAIMDTQYF	TGCAGTGCGGGACTAGCGATCATGGATACGCAGTATTTT
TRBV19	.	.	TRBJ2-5	CASSHLQGAETQYF	TGTGCCAGTAGCCACCTTCAAGGTGCCGAGACCCAGTACTTC